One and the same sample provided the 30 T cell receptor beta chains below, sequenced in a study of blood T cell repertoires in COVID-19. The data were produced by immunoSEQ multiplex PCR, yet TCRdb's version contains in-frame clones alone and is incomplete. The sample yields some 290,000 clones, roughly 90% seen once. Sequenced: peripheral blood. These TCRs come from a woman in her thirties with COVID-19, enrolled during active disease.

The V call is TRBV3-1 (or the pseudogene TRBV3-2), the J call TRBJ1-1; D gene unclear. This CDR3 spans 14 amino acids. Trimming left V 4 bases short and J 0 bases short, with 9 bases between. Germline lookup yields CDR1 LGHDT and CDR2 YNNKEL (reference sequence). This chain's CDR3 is CASSRDNMNTEAFF. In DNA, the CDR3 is TGTGCCAGCAGCCGCGACAATATGAACACTGAAGCTTTCTTT.

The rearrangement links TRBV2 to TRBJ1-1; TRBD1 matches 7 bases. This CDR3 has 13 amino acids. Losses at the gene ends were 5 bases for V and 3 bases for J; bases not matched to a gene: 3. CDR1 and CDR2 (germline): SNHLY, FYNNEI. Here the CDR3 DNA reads TGTGCCAGCAGTAACAGGGGTGACACTGAAGCTTTCTTT. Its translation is CASSNRGDTEAFF.

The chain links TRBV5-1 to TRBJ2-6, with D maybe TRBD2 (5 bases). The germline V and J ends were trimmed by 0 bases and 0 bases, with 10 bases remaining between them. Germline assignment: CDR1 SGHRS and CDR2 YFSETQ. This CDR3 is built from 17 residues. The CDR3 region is CASSLGVGDSGANVLTF. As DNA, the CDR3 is TGCGCCAGCAGCTTGGGCGTCGGGGACTCTGGGGCCAACGTCCTGACTTTC.

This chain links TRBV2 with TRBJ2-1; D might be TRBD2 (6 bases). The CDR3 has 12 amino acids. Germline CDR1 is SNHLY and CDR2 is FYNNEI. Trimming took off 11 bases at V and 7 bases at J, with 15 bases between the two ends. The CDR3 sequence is CARGSGGNEQFF. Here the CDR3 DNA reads TGTGCCCGGGGGTCTGGGGGGAATGAGCAGTTCTTC.

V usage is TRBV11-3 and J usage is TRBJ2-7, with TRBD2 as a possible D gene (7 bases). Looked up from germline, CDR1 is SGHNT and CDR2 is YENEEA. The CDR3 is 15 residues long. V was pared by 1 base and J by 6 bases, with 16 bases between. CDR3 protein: CASSLGTGRESEQYF. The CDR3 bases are TGTGCCAGCAGCTTAGGAACAGGGCGGGAGAGCGAGCAGTACTTC.

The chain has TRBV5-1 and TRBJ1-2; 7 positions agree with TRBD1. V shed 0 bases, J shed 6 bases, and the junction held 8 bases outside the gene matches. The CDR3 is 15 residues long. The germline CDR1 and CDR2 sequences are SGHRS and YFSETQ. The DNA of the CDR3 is TGCGCCAGCAGCTTGGAAGGGGGCGCGATTAATGGCTACACCTTC. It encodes CASSLEGGAINGYTF. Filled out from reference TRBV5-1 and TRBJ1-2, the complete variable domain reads KAGVTQTPRYLIKTRGQQVTLSCSPISGHRSVSWYQQTPGQGLQFLFEYFSETQRNKGNFPGRFSGRQFSNSRSEMNVSTLELGDSALYLCASSLEGGAINGYTFGSGTRLTVV.

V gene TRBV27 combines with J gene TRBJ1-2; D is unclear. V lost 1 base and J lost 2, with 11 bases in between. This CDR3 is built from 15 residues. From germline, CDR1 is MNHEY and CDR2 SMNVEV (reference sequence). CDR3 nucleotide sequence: TGTGCCAGCAGTTTATACGGGGTCGCGAACTATGGCTACACCTTC. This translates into CASSLYGVANYGYTF.

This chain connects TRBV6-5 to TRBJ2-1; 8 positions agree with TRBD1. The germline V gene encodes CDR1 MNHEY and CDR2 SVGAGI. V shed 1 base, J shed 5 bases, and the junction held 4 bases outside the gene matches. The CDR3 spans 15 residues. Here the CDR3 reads CASSYFQGANNEQFF. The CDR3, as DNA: TGTGCCAGCAGTTACTTCCAGGGGGCAAACAATGAGCAGTTCTTC.

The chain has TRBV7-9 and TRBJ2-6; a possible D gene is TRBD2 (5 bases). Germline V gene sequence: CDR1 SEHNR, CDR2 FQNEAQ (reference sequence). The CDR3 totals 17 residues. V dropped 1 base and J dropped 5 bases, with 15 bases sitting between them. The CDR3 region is CASSLGGSGRRANVLTF. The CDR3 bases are TGTGCCAGCAGCTTAGGCGGCTCGGGGAGAAGGGCCAACGTCCTGACTTTC.

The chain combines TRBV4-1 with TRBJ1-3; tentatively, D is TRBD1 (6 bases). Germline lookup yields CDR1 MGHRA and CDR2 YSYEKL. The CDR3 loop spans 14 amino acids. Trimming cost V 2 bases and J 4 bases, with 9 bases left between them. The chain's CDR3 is CASSQTGLGNTIYF. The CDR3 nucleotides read TGCGCCAGCAGCCAAACAGGGTTGGGAAACACCATATATTTT.

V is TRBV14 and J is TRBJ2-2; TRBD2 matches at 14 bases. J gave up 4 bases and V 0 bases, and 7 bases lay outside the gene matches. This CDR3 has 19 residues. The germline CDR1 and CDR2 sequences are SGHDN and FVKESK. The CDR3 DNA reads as TGTGCCAGCAGCCAAGATTGGAGACTAGCGGGAGGGAGCACCGGGGAGCTGTTTTTT. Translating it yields CASSQDWRLAGGSTGELFF.

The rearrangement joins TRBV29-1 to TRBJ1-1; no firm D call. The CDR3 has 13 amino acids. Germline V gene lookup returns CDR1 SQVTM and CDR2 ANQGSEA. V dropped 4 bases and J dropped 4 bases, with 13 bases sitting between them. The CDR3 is CSVVFSGGTEAFF. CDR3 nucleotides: TGCAGCGTTGTCTTTTCGGGTGGCACTGAAGCTTTCTTT.

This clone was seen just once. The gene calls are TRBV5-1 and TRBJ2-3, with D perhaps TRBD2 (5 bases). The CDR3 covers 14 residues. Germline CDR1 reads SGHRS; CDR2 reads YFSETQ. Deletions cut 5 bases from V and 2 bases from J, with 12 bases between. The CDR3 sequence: CASRRTYDTDTQYF. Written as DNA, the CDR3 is TGCGCCAGCAGAAGGACTTATGACACAGATACGCAGTATTTT.

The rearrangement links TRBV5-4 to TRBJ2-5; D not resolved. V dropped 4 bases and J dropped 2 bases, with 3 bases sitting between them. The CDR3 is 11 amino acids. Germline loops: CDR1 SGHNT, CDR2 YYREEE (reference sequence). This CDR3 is CASSQQETQYF. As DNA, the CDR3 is TGTGCCAGCAGCCAACAAGAGACCCAGTACTTC.

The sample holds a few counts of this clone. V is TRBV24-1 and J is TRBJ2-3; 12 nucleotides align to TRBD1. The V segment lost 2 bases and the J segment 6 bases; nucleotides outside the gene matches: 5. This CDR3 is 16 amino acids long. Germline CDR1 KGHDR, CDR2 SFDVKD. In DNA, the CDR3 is TGTGCCACCAGTGATTGGGGACAGGGGGCGTCTGATACGCAGTATTTT. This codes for CATSDWGQGASDTQYF.

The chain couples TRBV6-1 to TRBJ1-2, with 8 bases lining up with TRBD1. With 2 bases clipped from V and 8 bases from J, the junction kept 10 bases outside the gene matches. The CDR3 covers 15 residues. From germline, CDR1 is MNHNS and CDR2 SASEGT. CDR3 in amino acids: CASSENTGGLGGYTF. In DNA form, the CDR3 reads TGTGCCAGCAGTGAAAATACAGGGGGACTGGGAGGCTACACCTTC.

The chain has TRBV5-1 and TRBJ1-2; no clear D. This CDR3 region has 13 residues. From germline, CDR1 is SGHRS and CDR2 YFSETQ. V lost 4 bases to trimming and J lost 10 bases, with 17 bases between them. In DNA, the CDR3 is TGCGCCAGCAGCCGGGAACGGACGGTCGACTACACCTTC. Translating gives CASSRERTVDYTF.

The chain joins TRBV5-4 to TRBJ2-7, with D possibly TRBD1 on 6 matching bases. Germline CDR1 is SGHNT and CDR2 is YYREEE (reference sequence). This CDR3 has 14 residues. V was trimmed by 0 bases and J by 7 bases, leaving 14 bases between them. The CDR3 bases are TGTGCCAGCAGCTTGGATCAGGGGACGGGAGAGCAGTACTTC. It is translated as CASSLDQGTGEQYF.

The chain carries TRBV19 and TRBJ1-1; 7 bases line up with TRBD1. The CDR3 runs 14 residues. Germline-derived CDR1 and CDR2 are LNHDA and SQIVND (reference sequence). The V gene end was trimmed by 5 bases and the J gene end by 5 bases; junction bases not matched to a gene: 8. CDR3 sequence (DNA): TGTGCCAGTAGTCCGACAGGGTTTGGAACTGAAGCTTTCTTT. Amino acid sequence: CASSPTGFGTEAFF.

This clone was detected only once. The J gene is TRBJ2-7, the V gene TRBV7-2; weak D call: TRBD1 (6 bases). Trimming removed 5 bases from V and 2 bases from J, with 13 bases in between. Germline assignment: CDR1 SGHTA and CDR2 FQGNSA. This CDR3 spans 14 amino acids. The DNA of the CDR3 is TGTGCCAGCAGCCTACGGGACACAACCTACGAGCAGTACTTC. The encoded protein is CASSLRDTTYEQYF.

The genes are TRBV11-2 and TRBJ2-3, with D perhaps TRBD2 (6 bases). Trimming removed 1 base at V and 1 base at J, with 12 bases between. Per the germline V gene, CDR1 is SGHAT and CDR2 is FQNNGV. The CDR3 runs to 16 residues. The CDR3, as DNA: TGTGCCAGCAGCTTAGCCGGGACGGGGGGCACAGATACGCAGTATTTT. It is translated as CASSLAGTGGTDTQYF.

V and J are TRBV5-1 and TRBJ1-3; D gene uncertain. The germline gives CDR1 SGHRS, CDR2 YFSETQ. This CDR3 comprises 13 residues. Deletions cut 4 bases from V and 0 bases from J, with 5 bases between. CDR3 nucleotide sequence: TGCGCCAGCAGCCTGAGCTCTGGAAACACCATATATTTT. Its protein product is CASSLSSGNTIYF.

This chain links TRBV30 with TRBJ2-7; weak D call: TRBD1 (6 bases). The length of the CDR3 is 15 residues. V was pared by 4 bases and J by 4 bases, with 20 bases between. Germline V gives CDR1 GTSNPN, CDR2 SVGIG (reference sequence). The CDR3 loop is CAWKETGVGWYEQYF. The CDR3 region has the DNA TGTGCCTGGAAGGAGACAGGCGTAGGATGGTACGAGCAGTACTTC.

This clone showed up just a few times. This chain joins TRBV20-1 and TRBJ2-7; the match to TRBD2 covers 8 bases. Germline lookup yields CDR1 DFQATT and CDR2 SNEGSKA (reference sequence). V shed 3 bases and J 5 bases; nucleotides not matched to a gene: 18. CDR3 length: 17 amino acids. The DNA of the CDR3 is TGCAGTGCTAGTCTGCCGGGAGGGCCTCCCCCGGAGGACGAGCAGTACTTC. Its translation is CSASLPGGPPPEDEQYF.

For the CDR3, the DNA is TGTGCCAGCAGCTTCGACACGAGCTCCTACGAGCAGTACTTC. It translates to CASSFDTSSYEQYF. The rearrangement uses TRBV3-1 (or the pseudogene TRBV3-2) and TRBJ2-7; D is unclear. Germline V gene data show CDR1 as LGHDT and CDR2 as YNNKEL (reference sequence). The CDR3 spans 14 residues. V was pared by 5 bases and J by 0 bases, with 11 bases between.

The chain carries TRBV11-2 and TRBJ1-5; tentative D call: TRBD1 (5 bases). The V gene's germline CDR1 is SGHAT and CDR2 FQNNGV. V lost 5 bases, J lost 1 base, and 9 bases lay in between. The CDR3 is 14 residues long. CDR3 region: CASSAGSSNQPQHF. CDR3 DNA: TGTGCCAGCAGCGCAGGGTCAAGCAATCAGCCCCAGCATTTT.

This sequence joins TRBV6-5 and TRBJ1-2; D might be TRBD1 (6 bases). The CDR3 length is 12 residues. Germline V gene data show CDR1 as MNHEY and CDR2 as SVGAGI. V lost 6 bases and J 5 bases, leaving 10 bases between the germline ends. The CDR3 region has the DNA TGTGCCAGCAGGGAGGGGGGGTATGGCTACACCTTC. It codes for CASREGGYGYTF.

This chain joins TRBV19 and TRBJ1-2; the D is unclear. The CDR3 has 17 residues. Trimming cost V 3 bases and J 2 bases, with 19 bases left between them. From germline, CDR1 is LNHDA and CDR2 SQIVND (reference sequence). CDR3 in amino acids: CASSMEALASTNYGYTF. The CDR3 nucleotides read TGTGCCAGTAGTATGGAGGCCTTGGCGAGTACAAACTATGGCTACACCTTC.

This chain's CDR3 is CASSSGGVWNTEAFF. The CDR3 nucleotides read TGTGCCAGCTCATCGGGCGGGGTTTGGAACACTGAAGCTTTCTTT. The gene calls are TRBV18 and TRBJ1-1; D remains unclear. Per the germline V gene, CDR1 is KGHSH and CDR2 is LQKENI. Trimming took off 5 bases at V and 1 base at J, with 14 bases between the two ends. The CDR3 is 15 residues long.

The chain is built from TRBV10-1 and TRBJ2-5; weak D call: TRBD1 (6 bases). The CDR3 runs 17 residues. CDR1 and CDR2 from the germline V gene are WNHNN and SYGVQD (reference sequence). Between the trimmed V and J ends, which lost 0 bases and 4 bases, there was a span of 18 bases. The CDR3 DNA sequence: TGCGCCAGCAGTGAGTCGGGTACAGGACTCAGGGGAGAGACCCAGTACTTC. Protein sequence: CASSESGTGLRGETQYF.